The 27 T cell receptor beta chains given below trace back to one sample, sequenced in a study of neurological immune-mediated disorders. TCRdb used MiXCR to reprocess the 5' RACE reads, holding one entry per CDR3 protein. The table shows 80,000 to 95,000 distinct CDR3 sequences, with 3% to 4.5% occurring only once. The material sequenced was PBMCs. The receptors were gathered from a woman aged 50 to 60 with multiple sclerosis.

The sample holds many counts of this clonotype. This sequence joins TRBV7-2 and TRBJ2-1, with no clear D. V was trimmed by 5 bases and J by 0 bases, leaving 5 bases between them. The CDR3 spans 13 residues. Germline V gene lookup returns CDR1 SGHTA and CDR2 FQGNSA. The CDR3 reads CASSPASYNEQFF. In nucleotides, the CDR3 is TGTGCCAGCAGCCCTGCCTCCTACAATGAGCAGTTCTTC.

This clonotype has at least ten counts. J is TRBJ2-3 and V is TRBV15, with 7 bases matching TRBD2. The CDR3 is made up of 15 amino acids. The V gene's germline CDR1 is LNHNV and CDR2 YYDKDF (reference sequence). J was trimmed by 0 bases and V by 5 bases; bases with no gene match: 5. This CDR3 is CATSGGGPSTDTQYF. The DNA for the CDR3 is TGTGCCACCAGCGGGGGGGGTCCTAGCACAGATACGCAGTATTTT.

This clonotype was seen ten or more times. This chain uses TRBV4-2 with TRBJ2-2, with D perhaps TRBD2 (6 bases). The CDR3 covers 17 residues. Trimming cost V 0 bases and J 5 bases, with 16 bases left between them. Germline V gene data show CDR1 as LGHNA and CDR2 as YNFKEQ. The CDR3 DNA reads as TGTGCCAGCAGCCAAGATTTTGGGCGGGGTGGGACCGGGGAGCTGTTTTTT. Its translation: CASSQDFGRGGTGELFF.

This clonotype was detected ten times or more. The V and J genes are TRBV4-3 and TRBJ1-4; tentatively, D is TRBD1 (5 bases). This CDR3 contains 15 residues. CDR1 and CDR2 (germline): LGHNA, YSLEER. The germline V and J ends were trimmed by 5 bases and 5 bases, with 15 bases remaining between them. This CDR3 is CASSGSRAGNEKLFF. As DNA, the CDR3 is TGCGCCAGCAGCGGATCACGGGCAGGGAATGAAAAACTGTTTTTT.

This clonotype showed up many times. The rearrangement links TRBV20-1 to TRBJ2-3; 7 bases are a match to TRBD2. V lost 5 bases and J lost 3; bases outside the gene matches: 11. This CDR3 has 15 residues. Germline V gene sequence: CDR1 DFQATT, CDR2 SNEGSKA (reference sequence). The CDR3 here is CSALPTSKITDTQYF. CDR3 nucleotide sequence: TGCAGTGCTCTACCGACTAGCAAAATAACAGATACGCAGTATTTT.

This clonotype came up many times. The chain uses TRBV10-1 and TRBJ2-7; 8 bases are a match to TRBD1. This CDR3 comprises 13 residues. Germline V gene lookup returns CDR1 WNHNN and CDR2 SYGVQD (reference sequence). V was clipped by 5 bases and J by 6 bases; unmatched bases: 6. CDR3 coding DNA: TGCGCCAGCAGTTGGACAGGGAACAGCGAGCAGTACTTC. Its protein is CASSWTGNSEQYF.

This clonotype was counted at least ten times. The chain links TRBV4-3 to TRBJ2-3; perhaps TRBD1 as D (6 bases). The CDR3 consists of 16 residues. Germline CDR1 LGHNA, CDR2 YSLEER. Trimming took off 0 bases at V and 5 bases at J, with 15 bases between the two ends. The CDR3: CASSQDAPDRLDTQYF. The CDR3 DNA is TGCGCCAGCAGCCAAGATGCCCCCGACAGGCTAGATACGCAGTATTTT.

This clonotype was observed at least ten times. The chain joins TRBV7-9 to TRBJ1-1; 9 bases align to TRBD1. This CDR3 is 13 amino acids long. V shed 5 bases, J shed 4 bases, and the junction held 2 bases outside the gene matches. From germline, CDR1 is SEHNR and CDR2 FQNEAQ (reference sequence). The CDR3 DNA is TGTGCCAGCAGCGAGACAGGGGGCACTGAAGCTTTCTTT. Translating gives CASSETGGTEAFF.

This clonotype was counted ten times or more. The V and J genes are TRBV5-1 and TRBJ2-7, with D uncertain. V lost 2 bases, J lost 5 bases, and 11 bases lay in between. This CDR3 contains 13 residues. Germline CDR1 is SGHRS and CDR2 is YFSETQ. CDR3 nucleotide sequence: TGCGCCAGCAGCTTAAGGCGAAAACACGAGCAGTACTTC. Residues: CASSLRRKHEQYF.

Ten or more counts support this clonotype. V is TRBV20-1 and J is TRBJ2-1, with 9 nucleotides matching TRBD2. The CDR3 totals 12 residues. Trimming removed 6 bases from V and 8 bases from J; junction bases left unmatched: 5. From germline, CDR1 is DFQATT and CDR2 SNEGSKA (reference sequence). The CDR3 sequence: CSAGGGAYEQFF. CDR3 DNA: TGCAGTGCGGGCGGGGGGGCCTATGAGCAGTTCTTC.

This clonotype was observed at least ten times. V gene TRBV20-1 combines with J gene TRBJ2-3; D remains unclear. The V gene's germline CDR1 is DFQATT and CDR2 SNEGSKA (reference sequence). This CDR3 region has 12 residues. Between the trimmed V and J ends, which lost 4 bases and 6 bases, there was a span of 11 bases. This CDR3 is CSAIKGSDTQYF. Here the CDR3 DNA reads TGCAGTGCTATCAAAGGCAGCGATACGCAGTATTTT.

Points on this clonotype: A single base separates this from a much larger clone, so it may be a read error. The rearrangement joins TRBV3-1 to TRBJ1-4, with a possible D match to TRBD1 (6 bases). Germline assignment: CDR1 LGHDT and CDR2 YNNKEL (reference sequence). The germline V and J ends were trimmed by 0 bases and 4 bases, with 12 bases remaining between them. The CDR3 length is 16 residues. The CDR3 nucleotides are TGTGCCAGCAGCCAAGACCCACAGGGTAATAATGAAAAACTGTTTTTT. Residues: CASSQDPQGNNEKLFF. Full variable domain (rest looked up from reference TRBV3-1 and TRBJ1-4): DTAVSQTPKYLVTQMGNDKSIKCEQNLGHDTMYWYKQDSKKFLKIMFSYNNKELIINETVPNRFSPKSPDKAHLNLHINSLELGDSAVYFCASSQDPQGNNEKLFFGSGTQLSVL.

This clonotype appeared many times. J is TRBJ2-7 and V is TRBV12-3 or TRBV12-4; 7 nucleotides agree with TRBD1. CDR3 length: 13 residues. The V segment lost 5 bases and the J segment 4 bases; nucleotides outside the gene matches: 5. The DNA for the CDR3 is TGTGCCAGCAGTCCGGGACAGACTTACGAGCAGTACTTC. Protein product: CASSPGQTYEQYF.

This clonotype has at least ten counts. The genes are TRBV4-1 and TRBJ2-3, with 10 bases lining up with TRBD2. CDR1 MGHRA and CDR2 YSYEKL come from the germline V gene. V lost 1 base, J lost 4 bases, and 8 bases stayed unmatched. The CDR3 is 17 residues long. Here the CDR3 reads CASSQASSGGVADTQYF. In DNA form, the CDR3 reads TGCGCCAGCAGCCAAGCATCTAGCGGGGGAGTGGCAGATACGCAGTATTTT.

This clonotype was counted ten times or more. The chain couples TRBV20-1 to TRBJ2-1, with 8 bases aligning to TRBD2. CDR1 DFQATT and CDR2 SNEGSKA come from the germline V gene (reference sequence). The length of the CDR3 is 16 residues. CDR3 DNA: TGCAGCCCAATAGAGAGGAGGGTAGAGCGGGGGAATGAGCAGTTCTTC. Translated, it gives CSPIERRVERGNEQFF.

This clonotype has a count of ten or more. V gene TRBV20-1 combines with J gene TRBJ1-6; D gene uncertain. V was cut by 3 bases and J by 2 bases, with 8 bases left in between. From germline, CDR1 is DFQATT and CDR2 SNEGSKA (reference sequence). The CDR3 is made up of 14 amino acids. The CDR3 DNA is TGCAGTGCTAGTCAGGACCCCTATAATTCACCCCTCCACTTT. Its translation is CSASQDPYNSPLHF.

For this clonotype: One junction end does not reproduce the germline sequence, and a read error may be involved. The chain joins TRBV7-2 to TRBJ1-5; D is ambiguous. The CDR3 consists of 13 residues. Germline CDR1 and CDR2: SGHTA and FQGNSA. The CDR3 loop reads CARGAFGVQHQHF. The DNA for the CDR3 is TGTGCCAGAGGAGCTTTCGGTGTACAGCACCAGCATTTT.

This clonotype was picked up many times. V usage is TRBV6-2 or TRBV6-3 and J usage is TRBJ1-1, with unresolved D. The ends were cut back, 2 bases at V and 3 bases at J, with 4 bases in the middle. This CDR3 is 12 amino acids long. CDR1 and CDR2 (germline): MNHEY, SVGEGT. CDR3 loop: CASSYGYTEAFF. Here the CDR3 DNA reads TGTGCCAGCAGTTACGGGTACACTGAAGCTTTCTTT.

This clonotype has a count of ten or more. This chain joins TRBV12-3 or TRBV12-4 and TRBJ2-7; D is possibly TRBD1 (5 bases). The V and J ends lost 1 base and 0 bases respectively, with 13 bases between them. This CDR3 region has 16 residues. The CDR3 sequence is CASSLGQGLISYEQYF. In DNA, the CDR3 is TGTGCCAGCAGTTTAGGCCAGGGCCTCATCTCCTACGAGCAGTACTTC.

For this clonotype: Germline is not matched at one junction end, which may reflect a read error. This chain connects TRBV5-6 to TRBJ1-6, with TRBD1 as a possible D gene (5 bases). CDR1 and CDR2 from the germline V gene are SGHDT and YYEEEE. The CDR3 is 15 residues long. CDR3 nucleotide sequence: TGTGCCAGCACCACAGGAAGCTCCTATAATTCAACCCTCAACTTT. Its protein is CASTTGSSYNSTLNF.

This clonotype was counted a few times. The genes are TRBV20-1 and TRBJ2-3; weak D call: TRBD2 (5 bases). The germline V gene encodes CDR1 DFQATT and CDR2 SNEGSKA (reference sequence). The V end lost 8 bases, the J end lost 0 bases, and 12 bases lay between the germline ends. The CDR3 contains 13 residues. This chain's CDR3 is CSPWEFSTDTQYF. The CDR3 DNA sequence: TGCAGTCCCTGGGAGTTTAGCACAGATACGCAGTATTTT.

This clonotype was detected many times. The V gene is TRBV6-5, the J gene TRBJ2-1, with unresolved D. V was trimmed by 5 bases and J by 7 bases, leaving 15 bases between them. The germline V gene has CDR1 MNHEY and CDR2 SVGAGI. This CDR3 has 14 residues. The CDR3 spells CASSRGPLGNEQFF. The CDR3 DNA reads TGTGCCAGCAGTCGAGGACCCTTGGGGAATGAGCAGTTCTTC.

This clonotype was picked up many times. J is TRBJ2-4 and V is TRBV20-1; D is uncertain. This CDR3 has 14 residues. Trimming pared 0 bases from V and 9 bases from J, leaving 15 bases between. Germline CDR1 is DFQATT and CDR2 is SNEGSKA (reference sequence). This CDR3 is CSARDYGRVGIQYF. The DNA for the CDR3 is TGCAGTGCTAGAGATTATGGACGTGTAGGCATTCAGTACTTC.

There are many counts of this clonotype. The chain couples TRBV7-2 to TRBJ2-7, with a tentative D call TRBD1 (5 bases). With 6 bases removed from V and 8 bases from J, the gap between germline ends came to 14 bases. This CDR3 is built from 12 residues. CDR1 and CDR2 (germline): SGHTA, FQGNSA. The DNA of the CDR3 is TGTGCCAGCAGTCGCGACAGAGAGAAGCAGTACTTC. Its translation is CASSRDREKQYF.

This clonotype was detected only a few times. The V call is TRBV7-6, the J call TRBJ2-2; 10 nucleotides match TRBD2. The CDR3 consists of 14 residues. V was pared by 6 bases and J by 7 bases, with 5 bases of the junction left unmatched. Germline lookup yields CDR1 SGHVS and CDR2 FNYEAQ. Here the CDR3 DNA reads TGTGCCAGCAGTCTAGCGGGGGAGGTCGGGGAGCTGTTTTTT. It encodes CASSLAGEVGELFF. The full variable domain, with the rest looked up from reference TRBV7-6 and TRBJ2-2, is GAGVSQSPRYKVTKRGQDVALRCDPISGHVSLYWYRQALGQGPEFLTYFNYEAQQDKSGLPNDRFSAERPEGSISTLTIQRTEQRDSAMYRCASSLAGEVGELFFGEGSRLTVL.

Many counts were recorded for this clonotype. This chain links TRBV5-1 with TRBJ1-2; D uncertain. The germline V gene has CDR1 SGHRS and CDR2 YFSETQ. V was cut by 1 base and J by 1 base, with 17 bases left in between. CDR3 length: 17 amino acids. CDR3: CASSLSWEARINYGYTF. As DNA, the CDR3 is TGCGCCAGCAGCTTGTCCTGGGAGGCTCGGATTAACTATGGCTACACCTTC.

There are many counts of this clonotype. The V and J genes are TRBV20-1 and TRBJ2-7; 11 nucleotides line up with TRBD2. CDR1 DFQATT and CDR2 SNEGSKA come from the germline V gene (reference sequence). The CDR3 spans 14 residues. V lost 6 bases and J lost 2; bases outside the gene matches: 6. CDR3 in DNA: TGCAGTGCATTGCTACTAGCGGGGGCCTACGAGCAGTACTTC. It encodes CSALLLAGAYEQYF.